This T cell receptor beta chain is drawn from a study of control samples from healthy donors and cancer patients. Profiling relied on immunoSEQ multiplex PCR, and the TCRdb table lists in-frame clones only, not all of them. The data contain 150,000 to 200,000 clones, approximately 94% of them singletons. This CDR3 is 16 amino acids long. V shed 3 bases, J shed 2 bases, and the junction held 8 bases outside the gene matches. From germline, CDR1 is DFQATT and CDR2 SNEGSKA (reference sequence). Sequenced material: blood. The gene calls are TRBV20-1 and TRBJ1-5; 9 bases map to TRBD1. The receptor was derived from a woman in her thirties or forties in good health. The CDR3 DNA reads TGCAGTGCTAGTTCGGACAGGGGAATCGGCAATCAGCCCCAGCATTTT. It codes for CSASSDRGIGNQPQHF.